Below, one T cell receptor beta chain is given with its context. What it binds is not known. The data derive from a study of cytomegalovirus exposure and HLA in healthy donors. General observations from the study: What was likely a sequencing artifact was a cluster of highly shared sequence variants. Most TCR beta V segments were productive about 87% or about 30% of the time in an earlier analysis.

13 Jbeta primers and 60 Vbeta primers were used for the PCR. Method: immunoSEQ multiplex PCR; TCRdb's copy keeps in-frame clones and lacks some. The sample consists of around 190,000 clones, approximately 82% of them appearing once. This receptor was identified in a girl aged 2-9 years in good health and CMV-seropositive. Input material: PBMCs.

The CDR3, as DNA: TGTGCCAGTAGTTCCCCGGACAGGCATGGCTACACCTTC. It is translated as CASSSPDRHGYTF. This chain joins TRBV19 and TRBJ1-2, with TRBD1 matching 7 bases. This CDR3 region has 13 residues. Germline V gene lookup returns CDR1 LNHDA and CDR2 SQIVND (reference sequence). The V and J ends lost 5 bases and 6 bases, in that order; junction bases with no gene match: 6.